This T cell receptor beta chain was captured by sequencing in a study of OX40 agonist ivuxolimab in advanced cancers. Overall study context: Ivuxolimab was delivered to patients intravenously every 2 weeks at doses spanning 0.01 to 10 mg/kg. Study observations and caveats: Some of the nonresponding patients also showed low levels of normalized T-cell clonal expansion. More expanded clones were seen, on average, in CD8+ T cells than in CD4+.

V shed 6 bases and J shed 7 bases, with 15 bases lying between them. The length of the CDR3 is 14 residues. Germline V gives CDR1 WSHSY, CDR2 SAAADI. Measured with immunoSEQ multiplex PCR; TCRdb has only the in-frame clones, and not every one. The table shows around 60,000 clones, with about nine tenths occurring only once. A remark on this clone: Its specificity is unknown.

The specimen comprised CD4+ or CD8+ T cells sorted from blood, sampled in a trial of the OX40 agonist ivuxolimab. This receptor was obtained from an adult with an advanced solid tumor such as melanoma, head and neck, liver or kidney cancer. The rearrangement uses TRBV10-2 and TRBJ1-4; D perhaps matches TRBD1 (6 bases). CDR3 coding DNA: TGCGCCAGCAGCAGTCAGGGGCTAGGTGAAAAACTGTTTTTT. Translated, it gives CASSSQGLGEKLFF.